These T cell receptor beta chains were read from a single sample in a study of blood T cell repertoires in COVID-19. Clones were read by immunoSEQ multiplex PCR, and TCRdb kept only the in-frame ones, dropping some. Of 200,000 to 250,000 clones listed, about four fifths are singletons. The sequenced material came from peripheral blood. Receptors were obtained from a woman aged 45-60 years with active or convalescent COVID-19. The CDR3 runs from the conserved cysteine through the conserved F or W. Each record gives: D gene, V gene, clone size, J gene, CDR3 protein, CDR3 DNA. D genes are given only for firm matches. The size field is filled for only some rows; it gives once, few, many or a size class.

D gene: -
V gene: TRBV20-1
clone size: -
J gene: TRBJ1-3
CDR3 protein: CSAEGGNTIYF
CDR3 DNA: TGCAGTGCTGAGGGTGGAAACACCATATATTTT

D gene: -
V gene: TRBV5-1
clone size: -
J gene: TRBJ1-1
CDR3 protein: CASSLEQGSTEAFF
CDR3 DNA: TGCGCCAGCAGCTTGGAACAGGGAAGCACTGAAGCTTTCTTT

D gene: TRBD1
V gene: TRBV5-1
clone size: -
J gene: TRBJ1-3
CDR3 protein: CASSQGTGTGNTIYF
CDR3 DNA: TGCGCCAGCAGCCAAGGGACAGGAACTGGAAACACCATATATTTT

D gene: TRBD1
V gene: TRBV5-1
clone size: few
J gene: TRBJ1-2
CDR3 protein: CASSLVGQGADGYTF
CDR3 DNA: TGCGCCAGCAGCTTGGTTGGACAGGGGGCAGACGGCTACACCTTC

D gene: -
V gene: TRBV18
clone size: -
J gene: TRBJ2-7
CDR3 protein: CASSPQDSYEQYF
CDR3 DNA: TGTGCCAGCTCACCACAGGACAGCTACGAGCAGTACTTC

D gene: -
V gene: TRBV6-5
clone size: -
J gene: TRBJ1-5
CDR3 protein: CASSYAKGGQPQHF
CDR3 DNA: TGTGCCAGCAGTTACGCGAAGGGAGGTCAGCCCCAGCATTTT

D gene: TRBD1
V gene: TRBV18
clone size: once
J gene: TRBJ2-1
CDR3 protein: CASSRDRGYNEQFF
CDR3 DNA: TGTGCCAGCTCCCGGGACAGGGGTTACAATGAGCAGTTCTTC

D gene: -
V gene: TRBV18
clone size: few
J gene: TRBJ1-6
CDR3 protein: CASSPDSSNSPLHF
CDR3 DNA: TGTGCCAGCTCACCGGACAGCTCCAATTCACCCCTCCACTTT

D gene: -
V gene: TRBV7-9
clone size: -
J gene: TRBJ2-7
CDR3 protein: CASSLFTDSYEQYF
CDR3 DNA: TGTGCCAGCAGCTTATTTACTGACTCCTACGAGCAGTACTTC

D gene: TRBD1
V gene: TRBV28
clone size: -
J gene: TRBJ2-7
CDR3 protein: CASSPPGTGTYEQYF
CDR3 DNA: TGTGCCAGCAGTCCCCCCGGGACAGGGACCTACGAGCAGTACTTC

D gene: -
V gene: TRBV14
clone size: -
J gene: TRBJ2-3
CDR3 protein: CASSQGAPPDTQYF
CDR3 DNA: TGTGCCAGCAGCCAAGGGGCCCCCCCAGATACGCAGTATTTT

D gene: TRBD2
V gene: TRBV5-5
clone size: few
J gene: TRBJ2-3
CDR3 protein: CASSRPGGVVTDTQYF
CDR3 DNA: TGTGCCAGCAGCCGCCCCGGGGGGGTAGTCACAGATACGCAGTATTTT

D gene: -
V gene: TRBV7-9
clone size: -
J gene: TRBJ2-7
CDR3 protein: CASSLTAYEQYF
CDR3 DNA: TGTGCCAGCAGCTTAACAGCCTACGAGCAGTACTTC

D gene: -
V gene: TRBV7-9
clone size: -
J gene: TRBJ2-7
CDR3 protein: CASSLRQEKQYF
CDR3 DNA: TGTGCCAGCAGCCTGAGACAGGAGAAGCAGTACTTC

D gene: TRBD2
V gene: TRBV12-5
clone size: -
J gene: TRBJ2-6
CDR3 protein: CASGGVTGGSGANVLTF
CDR3 DNA: TGTGCTAGTGGTGGCGTCACGGGGGGCTCTGGGGCCAACGTCCTGACTTTC

D gene: -
V gene: TRBV5-4
clone size: -
J gene: TRBJ2-3
CDR3 protein: CASSRAPMSTDTQYF
CDR3 DNA: TGTGCCAGCAGCCGCGCGCCAATGAGCACAGATACGCAGTATTTT

D gene: -
V gene: TRBV3-1/TRBV3-2
clone size: -
J gene: TRBJ1-5
CDR3 protein: CASSQAGGQPQHF
CDR3 DNA: TGTGCCAGCAGCCAAGCGGGTGGCCAGCCCCAGCATTTT

D gene: -
V gene: TRBV11-2
clone size: -
J gene: TRBJ1-6
CDR3 protein: CASSLGWRTVNSPLHF
CDR3 DNA: TGTGCCAGCAGCTTGGGGTGGAGGACAGTTAATTCACCCCTCCACTTT

D gene: -
V gene: TRBV3-1/TRBV3-2
clone size: once
J gene: TRBJ1-1
CDR3 protein: CASSQLTPNTEAFF
CDR3 DNA: TGTGCCAGCAGCCAACTCACTCCAAACACTGAAGCTTTCTTT

D gene: TRBD2
V gene: TRBV3-1/TRBV3-2
clone size: once
J gene: TRBJ2-1
CDR3 protein: CASSHQHREADNEQFF
CDR3 DNA: TGTGCCAGCAGCCACCAACACCGGGAGGCCGACAATGAGCAGTTCTTC

D gene: -
V gene: TRBV5-1
clone size: -
J gene: TRBJ2-2
CDR3 protein: CASSPWETNPGELFF
CDR3 DNA: TGCGCCAGCAGCCCATGGGAGACGAACCCCGGGGAGCTGTTTTTT

D gene: TRBD2
V gene: TRBV5-5
clone size: -
J gene: TRBJ2-2
CDR3 protein: CASSAGGWDTGELFF
CDR3 DNA: TGTGCCAGCAGCGCGGGGGGCTGGGACACCGGGGAGCTGTTTTTT

D gene: TRBD2
V gene: TRBV7-9
clone size: -
J gene: TRBJ2-1
CDR3 protein: CASSRGTSGRDTYNEQFF
CDR3 DNA: TGTGCCAGCAGCCGAGGGACTAGCGGGAGGGATACCTACAATGAGCAGTTCTTC

D gene: -
V gene: TRBV5-1
clone size: -
J gene: TRBJ1-2
CDR3 protein: CASSYGDYGYTF
CDR3 DNA: TGCGCCAGCTCGTACGGTGACTATGGCTACACCTTC

D gene: TRBD1
V gene: TRBV28
clone size: -
J gene: TRBJ1-1
CDR3 protein: CASSPGGWNTEAFF
CDR3 DNA: TGTGCCAGCAGCCCAGGGGGCTGGAACACTGAAGCTTTCTTT

D gene: -
V gene: TRBV11-2
clone size: -
J gene: TRBJ1-1
CDR3 protein: CASSPSTRTEAFF
CDR3 DNA: TGTGCCAGCAGCCCATCCACACGCACTGAAGCTTTCTTT

D gene: TRBD2
V gene: TRBV9
clone size: few
J gene: TRBJ2-3
CDR3 protein: CASSVGAGITDTQYF
CDR3 DNA: TGTGCCAGCAGCGTCGGAGCGGGAATTACAGATACGCAGTATTTT

D gene: -
V gene: TRBV11-2
clone size: few
J gene: TRBJ2-1
CDR3 protein: CASSSPGSGYNEQFF
CDR3 DNA: TGTGCCAGCAGCTCTCCGGGGAGCGGGTACAATGAGCAGTTCTTC

D gene: -
V gene: TRBV10-3
clone size: -
J gene: TRBJ2-1
CDR3 protein: CAISEGLERLNEQFF
CDR3 DNA: TGTGCCATCAGCGAAGGACTTGAACGACTCAATGAGCAGTTCTTC

D gene: TRBD1
V gene: TRBV5-4
clone size: -
J gene: TRBJ2-7
CDR3 protein: CASSPDHRGSYEQYF
CDR3 DNA: TGTGCCAGCAGCCCGGACCACAGGGGTTCCTACGAGCAGTACTTC

D gene: -
V gene: TRBV7-2
clone size: -
J gene: TRBJ1-2
CDR3 protein: CASRNPSFLSYGYTF
CDR3 DNA: TGTGCCAGCAGAAATCCCTCTTTTCTCAGCTATGGCTACACCTTC

D gene: -
V gene: TRBV7-9
clone size: -
J gene: TRBJ2-2
CDR3 protein: CASRTEGQNTGELFF
CDR3 DNA: TGTGCCAGCAGGACAGAAGGGCAGAACACCGGGGAGCTGTTTTTT

D gene: -
V gene: TRBV20-1
clone size: once
J gene: TRBJ2-1
CDR3 protein: CSASAGKNEQFF
CDR3 DNA: TGCAGTGCTAGTGCTGGCAAGAATGAGCAGTTCTTC

D gene: -
V gene: TRBV9
clone size: -
J gene: TRBJ2-3
CDR3 protein: CASSVGAGPTDTQYF
CDR3 DNA: TGTGCCAGCAGCGTTGGAGCGGGTCCCACAGATACGCAGTATTTT

D gene: -
V gene: TRBV10-3
clone size: few
J gene: TRBJ1-5
CDR3 protein: CAISGGVGQPQHF
CDR3 DNA: TGTGCCATCAGTGGGGGGGTTGGGCAGCCCCAGCATTTT

D gene: -
V gene: TRBV3-1/TRBV3-2
clone size: -
J gene: TRBJ2-1
CDR3 protein: CASSHVGGPSSSYNEQFF
CDR3 DNA: TGTGCCAGCAGCCATGTTGGAGGCCCCTCCAGCTCCTACAATGAGCAGTTCTTC

D gene: -
V gene: TRBV24-1
clone size: -
J gene: TRBJ2-2
CDR3 protein: CATSDLGGARVTGELFF
CDR3 DNA: TGTGCCACCAGTGATTTGGGGGGGGCGCGTGTCACCGGGGAGCTGTTTTTT

D gene: -
V gene: TRBV3-1/TRBV3-2
clone size: -
J gene: TRBJ2-1
CDR3 protein: CASRPTLAYNEQFF
CDR3 DNA: TGTGCCAGCAGACCAACCCTAGCCTACAATGAGCAGTTCTTC

D gene: TRBD2
V gene: TRBV5-1
clone size: -
J gene: TRBJ2-3
CDR3 protein: CASSPWTSGVGTDTQYF
CDR3 DNA: TGCGCCAGCAGCCCTTGGACTAGCGGGGTCGGCACAGATACGCAGTATTTT

D gene: TRBD2
V gene: TRBV11-2
clone size: -
J gene: TRBJ2-1
CDR3 protein: CASSLVAGGFLNEQFF
CDR3 DNA: TGTGCCAGCAGCTTAGTAGCGGGGGGTTTTCTTAATGAGCAGTTCTTC

D gene: -
V gene: TRBV5-1
clone size: -
J gene: TRBJ2-2
CDR3 protein: CASSLEGSGELFF
CDR3 DNA: TGCGCCAGCAGCTTGGAGGGGTCCGGGGAGCTGTTTTTT

D gene: -
V gene: TRBV29-1
clone size: -
J gene: TRBJ1-2
CDR3 protein: CSVVGAGFYGYTF
CDR3 DNA: TGCAGCGTTGTGGGGGCTGGTTTCTATGGCTACACCTTC

D gene: -
V gene: TRBV19
clone size: -
J gene: TRBJ1-2
CDR3 protein: CASSTRDYGYTF
CDR3 DNA: TGTGCCAGTAGTACCCGGGATTATGGCTACACCTTC

D gene: TRBD2
V gene: TRBV5-1
clone size: few
J gene: TRBJ2-7
CDR3 protein: CASKLPGLAVSLMMEQYF
CDR3 DNA: TGCGCCAGCAAGTTACCGGGACTAGCGGTTAGTCTCATGATGGAGCAGTACTTC

D gene: -
V gene: TRBV9
clone size: -
J gene: TRBJ2-1
CDR3 protein: CASSVAPYEDEQFF
CDR3 DNA: TGTGCCAGCAGCGTAGCCCCGTACGAGGATGAGCAGTTCTTC

D gene: TRBD1
V gene: TRBV10-3
clone size: once
J gene: TRBJ1-1
CDR3 protein: CAIADQGDTEAFF
CDR3 DNA: TGTGCCATCGCAGACCAGGGGGACACTGAAGCTTTCTTT

D gene: -
V gene: TRBV19
clone size: -
J gene: TRBJ2-7
CDR3 protein: CASSIYSLYPGQQKGYEQYF
CDR3 DNA: TGTGCCAGTAGTATTTATTCCCTCTACCCCGGACAGCAAAAAGGCTACGAGCAGTACTTC

D gene: -
V gene: TRBV19
clone size: -
J gene: TRBJ1-2
CDR3 protein: CASSGAHTGNYGYTF
CDR3 DNA: TGTGCCAGTAGTGGGGCCCACACCGGCAACTATGGCTACACCTTC

D gene: -
V gene: TRBV28
clone size: -
J gene: TRBJ1-5
CDR3 protein: CASSTFAGPQHF
CDR3 DNA: TGTGCCAGCAGTACCTTCGCGGGGCCCCAGCATTTT

D gene: TRBD1
V gene: TRBV28
clone size: many
J gene: TRBJ1-5
CDR3 protein: CASSRHPGTGVDQPQHF
CDR3 DNA: TGTGCCAGCAGTCGACACCCCGGGACAGGGGTAGATCAGCCCCAGCATTTT

D gene: -
V gene: TRBV24-1
clone size: -
J gene: TRBJ2-3
CDR3 protein: CATSDFGHSPSTDTQYF
CDR3 DNA: TGTGCCACCAGTGATTTCGGACATAGCCCTAGCACAGATACGCAGTATTTT

D gene: -
V gene: TRBV7-9
clone size: -
J gene: TRBJ1-1
CDR3 protein: CASSSRGQDLKNTEAFF
CDR3 DNA: TGTGCCAGCAGCTCCCGGGGTCAGGACTTGAAGAACACTGAAGCTTTCTTT

D gene: TRBD1
V gene: TRBV19
clone size: -
J gene: TRBJ2-2
CDR3 protein: CASGKGAPRSGELFF
CDR3 DNA: TGTGCCAGTGGGAAGGGGGCGCCTAGGTCCGGGGAGCTGTTTTTT

D gene: TRBD1
V gene: TRBV28
clone size: -
J gene: TRBJ1-4
CDR3 protein: CASSLVTGGSREKLFF
CDR3 DNA: TGTGCCAGCAGTTTAGTCACAGGGGGGTCGCGGGAAAAACTGTTTTTT

D gene: -
V gene: TRBV5-1
clone size: -
J gene: TRBJ2-1
CDR3 protein: CASSYGQSSGREQFF
CDR3 DNA: TGCGCCAGCAGCTACGGACAGTCCTCCGGCCGTGAGCAGTTCTTC